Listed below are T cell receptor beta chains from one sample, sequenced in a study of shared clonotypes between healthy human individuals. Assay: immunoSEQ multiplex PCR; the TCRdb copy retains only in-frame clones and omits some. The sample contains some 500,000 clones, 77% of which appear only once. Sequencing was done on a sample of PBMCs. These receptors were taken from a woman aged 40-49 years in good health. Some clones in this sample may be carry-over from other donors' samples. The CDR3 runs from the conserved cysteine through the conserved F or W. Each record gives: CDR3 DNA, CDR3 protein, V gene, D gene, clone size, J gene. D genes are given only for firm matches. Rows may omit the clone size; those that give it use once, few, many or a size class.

TGCAGCGGTGGTAGGGCAGACGGAAACACCATATATTTT,CSGGRADGNTIYF,TRBV29-1,-,medium-sized,TRBJ1-3
TGTGCCAGCAGCTTCTGGGGGGATGCTAGCGGGATGACCTACGAGCAGTACTTC,CASSFWGDASGMTYEQYF,TRBV5-8,TRBD2,-,TRBJ2-7
TGTGCCAGCAGCACCGGGGCTAAATACAATGAGCAGTTCTTC,CASSTGAKYNEQFF,TRBV5-4,-,-,TRBJ2-1
TGTGCCAGCAGCCATATCCTCCATGAGCAGTTCTTC,CASSHILHEQFF,TRBV7-9,-,-,TRBJ2-1
TGTGCCAGCAGCGTCCCAACCGGGACAGGGGGCCATGAGCAGTTCTTC,CASSVPTGTGGHEQFF,TRBV9,TRBD1,many,TRBJ2-1
TGCAGCGTGCTACGGAGCTACGAGCAGTACTTC,CSVLRSYEQYF,TRBV29-1,-,-,TRBJ2-7
TGTGCCAGCAGCTTAGGCGGGACAGCTTCCGGCTACACCTTC,CASSLGGTASGYTF,TRBV7-2,TRBD1,-,TRBJ1-2
TGTGCCAGCAGTGATCCGCAAACCTACGAGCAGTACTTC,CASSDPQTYEQYF,TRBV25-1,-,once,TRBJ2-7
TGTGCCAGCAGCTCCTCAGGGATATACGAGCAGTACTTC,CASSSSGIYEQYF,TRBV7-9,-,-,TRBJ2-7
TGCGCCAGCAGGCGAGACAGCGGGAATGAAAAACTGTTTTTT,CASRRDSGNEKLFF,TRBV5-1,-,-,TRBJ1-4
TGCGCCAGCAGCCCCGCGCGGATGTATCAGGCCGGGGAGCTGTTTTTT,CASSPARMYQAGELFF,TRBV4-1,-,many,TRBJ2-2
TGTGCCAGCGCCCCCGTTTACGGGGAGCAGTTCTTC,CASAPVYGEQFF,TRBV7-9,-,once,TRBJ2-1
TGTGCCAGCAGAGAAGGGACGGAATACACCGGGGAGCTGTTTTTT,CASREGTEYTGELFF,TRBV5-8,-,many,TRBJ2-2
TGTGCCAGCAGCTGGCCGAACACTGAAGCTTTCTTT,CASSWPNTEAFF,TRBV7-2,-,-,TRBJ1-1
TGTGCCAGCAGCTTAAGACTAGCGGGAGTAGATACGCAGTATTTT,CASSLRLAGVDTQYF,TRBV5-4,TRBD2,-,TRBJ2-3
TGTGCCAGCAGTTTACGGGGACTAGCGGGAGGCCCAGATACGCAGTATTTT,CASSLRGLAGGPDTQYF,TRBV27,TRBD2,-,TRBJ2-3
TGCGCCAGCAGCCGGAGGGGGGGACCGCAGTTCTTC,CASSRRGGPQFF,TRBV4-1,-,-,TRBJ2-1
TGTGCCAGCAACATGGACAGGCTGAATGAAAAACTGTTTTTT,CASNMDRLNEKLFF,TRBV6-1,TRBD1,-,TRBJ1-4
TGTGCCAGCAGTACGGGACCGCGCTATGGCTACACCTTC,CASSTGPRYGYTF,TRBV2,-,-,TRBJ1-2
TGTGCCAGCAGTGAGGTGGGGATGGATCAGCCCCAGCATTTT,CASSEVGMDQPQHF,TRBV2,-,-,TRBJ1-5
TGTGCCAGCAGCTTAGAGAGGGACACCGGGGAGCTGTTTTTT,CASSLERDTGELFF,TRBV7-3,-,once,TRBJ2-2
TGTGCCTGGCCCAGACAGGGGGCAGGGAGTGGCTACACCTTC,CAWPRQGAGSGYTF,TRBV30,TRBD1,few,TRBJ1-2
TGTGCCAGCAGCTTGTTAGCAACTAATGAAAAACTGTTTTTT,CASSLLATNEKLFF,TRBV5-6,-,-,TRBJ1-4
TGCGCCAGCAGTCCTTCGGCGGGCTCTGGAAACACCATATATTTT,CASSPSAGSGNTIYF,TRBV5-1,-,-,TRBJ1-3
TGTGCCAGCAGCGAGACTAGCGGGGACACAGATACGCAGTATTTT,CASSETSGDTDTQYF,TRBV9,TRBD2,-,TRBJ2-3
TGTGCCAGCAGCTGGGACCTAGCGGGAGCAGGTGAGCAGTTCTTC,CASSWDLAGAGEQFF,TRBV5-6,TRBD2,-,TRBJ2-1
TGTGCCAGCAGTTTAGCAGGACGGAAGAACACTGAAGCTTTCTTT,CASSLAGRKNTEAFF,TRBV28,-,-,TRBJ1-1
TGTGCCAGCAGCTTGGGACTAGCGGGGGCCGGGGAGCTGTTTTTT,CASSLGLAGAGELFF,TRBV7-2,TRBD2,-,TRBJ2-2
TGTGCCAGCAGTTACCCCGGTAGGCCGCCCTACGAGCAGTACTTC,CASSYPGRPPYEQYF,TRBV6-5,-,-,TRBJ2-7
TGTGCCAGCAGTTACTCGGGGGGAACCGGTCAGCCCCAGCATTTT,CASSYSGGTGQPQHF,TRBV6-6,-,-,TRBJ1-5
TGTGCCAGCACCTTCCCGGGACTCCAGGGCGAGCAGTACTTC,CASTFPGLQGEQYF,TRBV5-4,-,few,TRBJ2-7
TGCGCCAGCAGCTCCGGAGGTAGCGGCACAGATACGCAGTATTTT,CASSSGGSGTDTQYF,TRBV5-1,-,-,TRBJ2-3
TGTGCCAGCACCGGGACTAGCCGGTACGAGCAGTACTTC,CASTGTSRYEQYF,TRBV6-5,TRBD2,-,TRBJ2-7
TGTGCCAGCAGCCAGGCTAGCAAAGCCTACGAGCAGTACTTC,CASSQASKAYEQYF,TRBV4-2,-,-,TRBJ2-7
TGCAGCGTGCAACTAGCGGGAGGGCCGTACACCGGGGAGCTGTTTTTT,CSVQLAGGPYTGELFF,TRBV29-1,TRBD2,-,TRBJ2-2
TGTGCCAGTAGTAAGGGACACAGGGCATCCTCCTACGAGCAGTACTTC,CASSKGHRASSYEQYF,TRBV19,-,-,TRBJ2-7
TGTGCCAGCTCACCTTTGGGGGCGGAGGGGACTGAAGCTTTCTTT,CASSPLGAEGTEAFF,TRBV18,-,-,TRBJ1-1
TGTGCCAGCAGCTTAGATTGGGACAACACCGGGGAGCTGTTTTTT,CASSLDWDNTGELFF,TRBV11-2,-,-,TRBJ2-2
TGCTCCTTGCCATACCTATCGGAGGGTACAGATACGCAGTATTTT,CSLPYLSEGTDTQYF,TRBV27,-,once,TRBJ2-3
TGTGCCTGGAGTGTTGCCTTGGGCTCTGGAAACACCATATATTTT,CAWSVALGSGNTIYF,TRBV30,-,-,TRBJ1-3
TGTGCCAGCAGCTTGATTCGTGACGCCGGGGAGCTGTTTTTT,CASSLIRDAGELFF,TRBV5-4,-,-,TRBJ2-2
TGTGCCAGCAGCACAGACATCGAGCAGTACTTC,CASSTDIEQYF,TRBV28,-,-,TRBJ2-7
TGTGCCAGCAGATACTATACCGGGGAGCTGTTTTTT,CASRYYTGELFF,TRBV2,-,many,TRBJ2-2
TGTGCCAGCAGTCTCGGGGAGTTCTCTGGGGCCAACGTACTGACTTTC,CASSLGEFSGANVLTF,TRBV28,-,-,TRBJ2-6
TGTGCCAGCAGCTTAGGCGACGGTGAGCAGTTCTTC,CASSLGDGEQFF,TRBV7-9,-,few,TRBJ2-1
TGTGCCAGCACGGGGTCAGAAAGCGGGAGTGAGCAGTTCTTC,CASTGSESGSEQFF,TRBV9,TRBD2,-,TRBJ2-1